The 30 T cell receptor beta chains below all came from one sample that was sequenced in a study of beta chain features in type 1 diabetes. Expressed TCRB transcripts were sequenced, since all the RNA that had been isolated was reverse transcribed. Generated by immunoSEQ multiplex PCR, the TCRdb table keeps only in-frame clones and is missing some. The sample consists of around 150,000 clones, 6.9% of them appearing once. The source material was central memory CD4+ T cells from blood. The receptor set was obtained from a woman aged 30 to 39 in good health.

The chain carries TRBV9 and TRBJ2-3; TRBD1 matches 7 bases. The V and J ends lost 0 bases and 13 bases, in that order; junction bases with no gene match: 14. The germline V gene has CDR1 SGDLS and CDR2 YYNGEE. The CDR3 contains 15 residues. The CDR3 DNA sequence: TGTGCCAGCAGCGTAGGCCAAACTGACAGGGCCCAGAAGTATTTT. Protein sequence: CASSVGQTDRAQKYF.

This sequence joins TRBV7-2 and TRBJ2-3; tentatively, D is TRBD2 (5 bases). The CDR3 spans 17 residues. V was pared by 1 base and J by 4 bases, with 18 bases between. The germline V gene has CDR1 SGHTA and CDR2 FQGNSA. CDR3 sequence reads: CASSLEGRAGLADTQYF. In DNA, the CDR3 is TGTGCCAGCAGCTTAGAGGGCCGGGCGGGCTTGGCAGATACGCAGTATTTT.

This clone was picked up a small number of times. This rearrangement joins TRBV15 to TRBJ2-2; D is unclear. V lost 4 bases and J lost 7, with 4 bases in between. Germline V gene data show CDR1 as LNHNV and CDR2 as YYDKDF (reference sequence). The length of the CDR3 is 11 residues. The CDR3 nucleotides read TGTGCCACCAGCACCATCGGGGAGCTGTTTTTT. Translation gives CATSTIGELFF.

This clone was detected many times. This chain connects TRBV7-2 to TRBJ2-1; 11 bases line up with TRBD2. The germline gives CDR1 SGHTA, CDR2 FQGNSA. V lost 2 bases to trimming and J lost 6 bases; unmatched junction nucleotides: 6. This CDR3 contains 16 residues. CDR3 amino acids: CASSLLAGGSGNEQFF. CDR3 bases: TGTGCCAGCAGCTTATTAGCGGGAGGGAGTGGCAATGAGCAGTTCTTC.

J is TRBJ2-7 and V is TRBV7-9, with 10 positions matching TRBD2. This CDR3 has 15 amino acids. With 5 bases clipped from V and 2 bases from J, the junction kept 6 bases outside the gene matches. Per germline, CDR1 SEHNR and CDR2 FQNEAQ (reference sequence). The CDR3 region is CASSAGTSVTYEQYF. CDR3 DNA sequence: TGTGCCAGCAGCGCCGGGACTAGCGTAACCTACGAGCAGTACTTC.

This clone was counted only a few times. The chain couples TRBV5-1 to TRBJ2-1; TRBD1 matches at 7 bases. CDR3 size: 16 residues. Germline V gene data show CDR1 as SGHRS and CDR2 as YFSETQ. V was clipped by 3 bases and J by 4 bases; unmatched bases: 10. For the CDR3, the DNA is TGCGCCAGCAGCTCCGCGACAGGGCGAGGATACAATGAGCAGTTCTTC. Translating it yields CASSSATGRGYNEQFF.

This clone was found a few times. The chain carries TRBV5-6 and TRBJ1-2; TRBD1 is a possible D gene (6 bases). The V and J ends lost 4 bases and 1 base respectively, with 11 bases between them. This CDR3 region has 14 residues. Germline CDR1 is SGHDT and CDR2 is YYEEEE. This chain's CDR3 is CASSLGQINYGYTF. The DNA for the CDR3 is TGTGCCAGCAGCCTCGGACAGATTAACTATGGCTACACCTTC. Drawing the rest from reference TRBV5-6 and TRBJ1-2, the complete variable domain is DAGVTQSPTHLIKTRGQQVTLRCSPKSGHDTVSWYQQALGQGPQFIFQYYEEEERQRGNFPDRFSGHQFPNYSSELNVNALLLGDSALYLCASSLGQINYGYTFGSGTRLTVV.

The chain couples TRBV5-1 to TRBJ2-3, with 11 bases fitting TRBD2. The CDR3 runs 15 residues. The germline gives CDR1 SGHRS, CDR2 YFSETQ. Trimming removed 2 bases from V and 7 bases from J; junction bases left unmatched: 6. CDR3 bases: TGCGCCAGCAGCTTCACTAGCGGGAGTCCAAATACGCAGTATTTT. This sequence encodes CASSFTSGSPNTQYF.

V gene TRBV5-4 combines with J gene TRBJ1-2; 9 bases align to TRBD1. The V and J ends lost 0 bases and 4 bases, in that order; junction bases with no gene match: 4. CDR1 and CDR2 from the germline V gene are SGHNT and YYREEE (reference sequence). This CDR3 is built from 15 residues. The CDR3 spells CASSLAGTGPYGYTF. The CDR3 region has the DNA TGTGCCAGCAGCTTGGCCGGGACAGGGCCCTATGGCTACACCTTC.

The V and J genes are TRBV14 and TRBJ2-1, with D perhaps matching TRBD2 (5 bases). This CDR3 contains 18 residues. V gave up 2 bases and J gave up 2 bases, with 19 bases separating them. The germline gives CDR1 SGHDN, CDR2 FVKESK. The DNA of the CDR3 is TGTGCCAGCAGCCAAATTAGGTTTAGGGAAGCGGCCTACAATGAGCAGTTCTTC. Protein: CASSQIRFREAAYNEQFF.

This clone was seen a handful of times. For the CDR3, the DNA is TGTGCCAGCTTACTCCTAGCGGGTACACCCGGGAAGACCCAGTACTTC. As protein: CASLLLAGTPGKTQYF. This chain joins TRBV18 and TRBJ2-5, with TRBD2 matching 8 bases. The CDR3 has 16 amino acids. V gave up 7 bases and J gave up 6 bases; unmatched junction bases: 16. Germline V gene lookup returns CDR1 KGHSH and CDR2 LQKENI.

This clone was observed a handful of times. This chain joins TRBV2 and TRBJ1-5; 7 bases agree with TRBD1. Germline values: CDR1 SNHLY, CDR2 FYNNEI. The CDR3 consists of 16 residues. V shed 6 bases, J shed 0 bases, and the junction held 8 bases outside the gene matches. CDR3 sequence: CASRDTGAGSNQPQHF. In DNA form, the CDR3 reads TGTGCCAGCAGGGATACAGGGGCGGGTAGCAATCAGCCCCAGCATTTT.

The J gene is TRBJ2-3, the V gene TRBV18, with D possibly being TRBD2 (6 bases). Germline CDR1 and CDR2: KGHSH and LQKENI. The V and J ends lost 3 bases and 1 base respectively, with 14 bases between them. The CDR3 loop spans 16 amino acids. CDR3 sequence (DNA): TGTGCCAGCTCACCGTTACGGGAGATGGGCACAGATACGCAGTATTTT. This gives the protein CASSPLREMGTDTQYF. Drawing the rest from reference TRBV18 and TRBJ2-3, the complete variable domain is NAGVMQNPRHLVRRRGQEARLRCSPMKGHSHVYWYRQLPEEGLKFMVYLQKENIIDESGMPKERFSAEFPKEGPSILRIQQVVRGDSAAYFCASSPLREMGTDTQYFGPGTRLTVL.

The rearrangement uses TRBV7-6 and TRBJ2-2; the match to TRBD2 covers 7 bases. The germline V gene has CDR1 SGHVS and CDR2 FNYEAQ. The CDR3 loop spans 16 amino acids. V gave up 4 bases and J gave up 3 bases; unmatched junction bases: 8. CDR3 coding DNA: TGTGCCAGCAGCTCGAGGACTAGTTTCTACACCGGGGAGCTGTTTTTT. It encodes CASSSRTSFYTGELFF. Filled out from reference TRBV7-6 and TRBJ2-2, the complete variable domain reads GAGVSQSPRYKVTKRGQDVALRCDPISGHVSLYWYRQALGQGPEFLTYFNYEAQQDKSGLPNDRFSAERPEGSISTLTIQRTEQRDSAMYRCASSSRTSFYTGELFFGEGSRLTVL.

This clone was found a few times. J is TRBJ1-5 and V is TRBV18, with 10 bases fitting TRBD1. V trimming: 3 bases; J trimming: 6 bases; junction bases outside the gene matches: 2. The CDR3 has 14 residues. Germline assignment: CDR1 KGHSH and CDR2 LQKENI. The CDR3 reads CASSPGQGTQPQHF. CDR3 nucleotides: TGTGCCAGCTCACCGGGACAGGGGACTCAGCCCCAGCATTTT.

In this sample, this clone turned up a few times. The rearrangement joins TRBV30 to TRBJ1-1, with D perhaps TRBD1 (6 bases). V was cut by 7 bases and J by 1 base, with 7 bases left in between. Germline V lookup: CDR1 GTSNPN, CDR2 SVGIG (reference sequence). This CDR3 contains 11 residues. CDR3 bases: TGTGCCTCACAGGGGAACACTGAAGCTTTCTTT. It encodes CASQGNTEAFF. Combining the CDR3 with reference TRBV30 and TRBJ1-1 gives the whole variable domain SQTIHQWPATLVQPVGSPLSLECTVEGTSNPNLYWYRQAAGRGLQLLFYSVGIGQISSEVPQNLSASRPQDRQFILSSKKLLLSDSGFYLCASQGNTEAFFGQGTRLTVV.

This clone was seen only a few times. The rearrangement links TRBV18 to TRBJ2-6; tentatively, D is TRBD1 (6 bases). Germline V gene data show CDR1 as KGHSH and CDR2 as LQKENI. The CDR3 is 16 residues long. Trimming took off 1 base at V and 4 bases at J, with 11 bases between the two ends. The CDR3 here is CASSPLPGTGANVLTF. CDR3 in DNA: TGTGCCAGCTCACCACTCCCCGGGACAGGGGCCAACGTCCTGACTTTC.

This chain joins TRBV10-3 and TRBJ1-5, with D possibly matching TRBD1 (6 bases). The CDR3 contains 13 residues. Germline assignment: CDR1 ENHRY and CDR2 SYGVKD. Trimming left V 5 bases short and J 3 bases short, with 8 bases between. This chain's CDR3 is CAISTGNNQPQHF. As DNA, the CDR3 is TGTGCCATCAGTACAGGGAACAATCAGCCCCAGCATTTT.

This clone has just a few counts. The chain has TRBV4-3 and TRBJ1-2, with a possible D match to TRBD1 (6 bases). The V end was cut by 4 bases, the J end by 3 bases, with 15 bases between. Germline-derived CDR1 and CDR2 are LGHNA and YSLEER. The length of the CDR3 is 15 residues. DNA for the CDR3: TGCGCCAGCAGCCCACAGGGAAGAGGGGACTATGGCTACACCTTC. Translated: CASSPQGRGDYGYTF.

J is TRBJ1-1 and V is TRBV5-1; a weak D match, TRBD1 (6 bases). Germline V gene data show CDR1 as SGHRS and CDR2 as YFSETQ. V lost 4 bases and J 1 base, leaving 17 bases between the germline ends. The CDR3 contains 16 residues. This chain's CDR3 is CASSPIYRAGNTEAFF. In DNA, the CDR3 is TGCGCCAGCAGCCCGATATACAGGGCCGGGAACACTGAAGCTTTCTTT.

The chain links TRBV30 to TRBJ1-2; D is possibly TRBD1 (5 bases). V shed 0 bases and J shed 2 bases, with 10 bases lying between them. Germline CDR1 GTSNPN, CDR2 SVGIG (reference sequence). The CDR3 length is 14 residues. The CDR3 nucleotides read TGTGCCTGGAGTGTACAGGCAGGGAACTATGGCTACACCTTC. Translating it yields CAWSVQAGNYGYTF. Supplemented by reference TRBV30 and TRBJ1-2, the full variable domain reads SQTIHQWPATLVQPVGSPLSLECTVEGTSNPNLYWYRQAAGRGLQLLFYSVGIGQISSEVPQNLSASRPQDRQFILSSKKLLLSDSGFYLCAWSVQAGNYGYTFGSGTRLTVV.

The V gene is TRBV7-3, the J gene TRBJ2-1, with 12 positions matching TRBD2. Germline CDR1 SGHTA, CDR2 FQGTGA. The length of the CDR3 is 17 residues. The V segment lost 0 bases and the J segment 6 bases; nucleotides outside the gene matches: 6. The CDR3 nucleotides read TGTGCCAGCAGCTTAACCCGGGCTAGCGGGAGGGGCAATGAGCAGTTCTTC. As protein: CASSLTRASGRGNEQFF. Together with reference TRBV7-3 and TRBJ2-1, the CDR3 gives the full variable domain: GAGVSQTPSNKVTEKGKYVELRCDPISGHTALYWYRQSLGQGPEFLIYFQGTGAADDSGLPNDRFFAVRPEGSVSTLKIQRTERGDSAVYLCASSLTRASGRGNEQFFGPGTRLTVL.

This clone was recorded at least ten times. This chain links TRBV30 with TRBJ2-1, with TRBD2 matching 14 bases. This CDR3 comprises 15 residues. With V trimmed by 0 bases and J by 12 bases, 7 bases remained unmatched. CDR1 is GTSNPN, CDR2 SVGIG, per germline (reference sequence). This CDR3 reads CAWSVGLAGGSGQFF. Written as DNA, the CDR3 is TGTGCCTGGAGTGTCGGACTAGCGGGAGGAAGCGGGCAGTTCTTC.

This clone came up many times. V is TRBV5-4 and J is TRBJ2-7, with TRBD2 identical over 10 bases. Germline V gives CDR1 SGHNT, CDR2 YYREEE (reference sequence). This CDR3 is built from 14 residues. With 5 bases clipped from V and 6 bases from J, the junction kept 8 bases outside the gene matches. The CDR3, as DNA: TGTGCCAGCAGAGCTAGCGGGAGTCCTTCCGAGCAGTACTTC. Protein: CASRASGSPSEQYF.

The rearrangement uses TRBV7-9 and TRBJ2-1; D possibly corresponds to TRBD2 (6 bases). This CDR3 comprises 19 residues. Trimming removed 1 base from V and 5 bases from J, with 24 bases in between. CDR1 is SEHNR, CDR2 FQNEAQ, per germline (reference sequence). The CDR3 loop reads CASSLVWQRTMTAHNEQFF. CDR3 DNA sequence: TGTGCCAGCAGCTTAGTCTGGCAGAGGACTATGACCGCACACAATGAGCAGTTCTTC.

The table lists this clone with many counts. Germline and junction disagree at one end, which may indicate a read error. V and J are TRBV30 and TRBJ2-3; 12 bases line up with TRBD2. Germline V CDR1 and CDR2: GTSNPN, SVGIG (reference sequence). The CDR3 has 12 amino acids. CDR3 sequence reads: CSSGRAGDTQYF. The CDR3 DNA reads TGCTCTAGCGGGAGGGCCGGGGATACGCAGTATTTT.

A few counts support this clone. The V gene is TRBV27, the J gene TRBJ1-2; 7 positions match TRBD1. V was clipped by 5 bases and J by 7 bases; unmatched bases: 13. CDR3 length: 15 residues. Looked up from germline, CDR1 is MNHEY and CDR2 is SMNVEV (reference sequence). CDR3 DNA: TGTGCCAGCAGTCCCCGCCCCGGGACAGCGGCTGGCTACACCTTC. The encoded protein is CASSPRPGTAAGYTF.

This clone occurred many times. The V gene is TRBV4-2, the J gene TRBJ2-7; D is possibly TRBD2 (6 bases). Per germline, CDR1 LGHNA and CDR2 YNFKEQ. Trimming pared 3 bases from V and 9 bases from J, leaving 12 bases between. This CDR3 is built from 12 residues. CDR3 protein: CASSQRGEVQYF. The DNA of the CDR3 is TGTGCCAGCAGCCAGAGAGGGGAGGTGCAGTACTTC.

This clone was counted between two and nine times. The chain has TRBV10-3 and TRBJ2-5, with TRBD1 matching 8 bases. V shed 7 bases and J 1 base; nucleotides not matched to a gene: 8. Germline V gene sequence: CDR1 ENHRY, CDR2 SYGVKD. The CDR3 loop spans 15 amino acids. The CDR3 DNA reads TGTGCCATCACTTACAGGGGGGAACTCCAAGAGACCCAGTACTTC. Its translation is CAITYRGELQETQYF.

This clone was counted a few times. The V call is TRBV7-9, the J call TRBJ2-7; the D gene is possibly TRBD2 (6 bases). Trimming cost V 8 bases and J 1 base, with 21 bases left between them. This CDR3 spans 16 amino acids. Germline lookup yields CDR1 SEHNR and CDR2 FQNEAQ (reference sequence). The CDR3 sequence is CASVAQTGTSSYEQYF. CDR3 bases: TGTGCCAGCGTAGCCCAAACCGGGACTTCTTCCTACGAGCAGTACTTC. Together with reference TRBV7-9 and TRBJ2-7, the CDR3 gives the full variable domain: DTGVSQNPRHKITKRGQNVTFRCDPISEHNRLYWYRQTLGQGPEFLTYFQNEAQLEKSRLLSDRFSAERPKGSFSTLEIQRTEQGDSAMYLCASVAQTGTSSYEQYFGPGTRLTVT.